This is a list of T cell receptor beta chains from one sample in a study of CD8 T cells in ankylosing spondylitis. MiXCR, run by TCRdb on the 5' RACE reads, gives a single entry per CDR3 protein. The repertoire has about 360,000 distinct CDR3 sequences, 20% to 25% of them found once; the top ten carry about an eighth. The specimen was blood, either unsorted or a sorted T cell fraction (not recorded which). The receptor set was obtained from a male donor with ankylosing spondylitis or in good health (not recorded which). CDR3s include the opening cysteine and the closing phenylalanine or tryptophan. Each record gives: V gene, clone size, J gene, D gene, CDR3 protein, CDR3 DNA. D genes are given only for firm matches. The size entry is marked missing in some rows and otherwise reads once, few, many or a size class.

TRBV4-1,.,TRBJ1-2,.,CASSLTRSVNYGYTF,TGCGCCAGCAGCCTTACCCGGAGTGTTAACTATGGCTACACCTTC
TRBV11-1,few,TRBJ2-1,TRBD1,CASSLYRGSPNNEQFF,TGTGCCAGCAGCTTGTACAGGGGTTCTCCGAACAATGAGCAGTTCTTC
TRBV11-2,.,TRBJ1-5,.,CASSLTGGDNQPQHF,TGTGCCAGCAGCCTAACTGGAGGGGACAATCAGCCCCAGCATTTT
TRBV11-2,few,TRBJ1-5,.,CASSLDGEFQPQHF,TGTGCCAGCAGCTTAGACGGGGAGTTTCAGCCCCAGCATTTT
TRBV4-1,few,TRBJ1-4,.,CASSRPTLEKLFF,TGCGCCAGCAGCCGGCCGACGCTGGAAAAACTGTTTTTT
TRBV27,.,TRBJ2-7,.,CASSLDRAGLSYEQYF,TGTGCCAGCAGTTTAGATAGGGCAGGTCTTTCCTACGAGCAGTACTTC
TRBV4-1,.,TRBJ2-6,.,CASSQGEASGANVLTF,TGCGCCAGCAGCCAAGGAGAAGCGTCTGGGGCCAACGTCCTGACTTTC
TRBV12-3/TRBV12-4,many,TRBJ1-1,.,CASSPGRNTEAFF,TGTGCCAGCAGTCCGGGACGGAACACTGAAGCTTTCTTT
TRBV12-3/TRBV12-4,.,TRBJ2-3,.,CASSGYNTDTQYF,TGTGCCAGCTCGGGATACAACACAGATACGCAGTATTTT
TRBV4-1,few,TRBJ2-3,.,CASSQRRAADTQYF,TGCGCCAGCAGCCAAAGGAGGGCTGCAGATACGCAGTATTTT
TRBV9,.,TRBJ2-7,.,CASSVGPGPYEQYF,TGTGCCAGCAGCGTAGGACCTGGGCCCTACGAGCAGTACTTC
TRBV12-3/TRBV12-4,many,TRBJ2-3,.,CASSFRDTQYF,TGTGCCAGCAGTTTTAGAGATACGCAGTATTTT
TRBV6-1,.,TRBJ2-7,.,CASIGARTYYEQYF,TGTGCCAGCATCGGGGCTCGGACGTACTACGAGCAGTACTTC
TRBV7-9,few,TRBJ2-7,.,CASSAERTTSWYEQYF,TGTGCCAGCAGCGCCGAGAGGACGACGTCGTGGTACGAGCAGTACTTC
TRBV6-1,.,TRBJ2-2,TRBD2,CASSTPRGLATENTGELFF,TGTGCCAGCAGCACCCCCCGTGGACTAGCGACGGAGAACACCGGGGAGCTGTTTTTT
TRBV13,.,TRBJ2-3,.,CAVKAPRVGSTDTQYF,TGTGCCGTCAAGGCCCCGCGGGTAGGGAGCACAGATACGCAGTATTTT
TRBV5-1,.,TRBJ2-7,.,CASSLRTLSYEQYF,TGCGCCAGCAGCTTGCGGACCCTCTCCTACGAGCAGTACTTC
TRBV3-1,.,TRBJ2-1,.,CASSQDRTDPYNEQFF,TGTGCCAGCAGCCAAGACCGGACAGACCCCTACAATGAGCAGTTCTTC
TRBV20-1,.,TRBJ2-5,.,CSARDLLGEFQETQYF,TGCAGTGCTAGAGATCTTCTAGGGGAATTCCAAGAGACCCAGTACTTC
TRBV19,once,TRBJ1-1,TRBD1,CASDPGTENTEAFF,TGTGCCAGTGACCCCGGGACAGAGAACACTGAAGCTTTCTTT
TRBV5-6,.,TRBJ2-7,TRBD1,CASSPDRISYEQYF,TGTGCCAGCAGCCCGGACAGGATATCCTACGAGCAGTACTTC
TRBV15,few,TRBJ2-7,TRBD1,CATSRGQGSYEQYF,TGTGCCACCAGCAGAGGACAGGGCTCCTACGAGCAGTACTTC
TRBV19,.,TRBJ2-1,.,CASSDPVAVSSYNEQFF,TGTGCCAGTAGTGATCCGGTAGCGGTGAGCTCCTACAATGAGCAGTTCTTC
TRBV11-2,.,TRBJ2-5,.,CASSPGGEFWETQYF,TGTGCCAGCAGCCCCGGCGGGGAGTTTTGGGAGACCCAGTACTTC
TRBV29-1,many,TRBJ2-7,TRBD1,CSVEFVGQGTYEQYF,TGCAGCGTTGAATTCGTTGGACAGGGAACCTACGAGCAGTACTTC
TRBV4-1,few,TRBJ2-1,TRBD2,CASSPRTSGASYNEQFF,TGCGCCAGCAGCCCTAGGACTAGCGGGGCGTCCTACAATGAGCAGTTCTTC